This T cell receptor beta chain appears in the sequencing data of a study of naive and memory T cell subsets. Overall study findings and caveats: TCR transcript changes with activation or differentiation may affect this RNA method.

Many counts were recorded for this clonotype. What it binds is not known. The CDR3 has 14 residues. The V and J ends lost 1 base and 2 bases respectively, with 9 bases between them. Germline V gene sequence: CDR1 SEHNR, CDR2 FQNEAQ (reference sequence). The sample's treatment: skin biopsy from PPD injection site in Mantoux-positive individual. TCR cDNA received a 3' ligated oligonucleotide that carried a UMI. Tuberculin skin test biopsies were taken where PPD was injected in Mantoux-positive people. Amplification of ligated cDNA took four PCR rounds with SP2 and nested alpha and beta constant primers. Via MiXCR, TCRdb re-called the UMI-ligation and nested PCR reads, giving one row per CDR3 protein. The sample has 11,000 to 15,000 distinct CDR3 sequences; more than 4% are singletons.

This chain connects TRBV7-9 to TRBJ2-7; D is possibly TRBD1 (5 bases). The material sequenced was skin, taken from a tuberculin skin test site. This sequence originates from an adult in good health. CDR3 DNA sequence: TGTGCCAGCAGCTTAGAGACAGTTGCCTACGAGCAGTACTTC. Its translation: CASSLETVAYEQYF.